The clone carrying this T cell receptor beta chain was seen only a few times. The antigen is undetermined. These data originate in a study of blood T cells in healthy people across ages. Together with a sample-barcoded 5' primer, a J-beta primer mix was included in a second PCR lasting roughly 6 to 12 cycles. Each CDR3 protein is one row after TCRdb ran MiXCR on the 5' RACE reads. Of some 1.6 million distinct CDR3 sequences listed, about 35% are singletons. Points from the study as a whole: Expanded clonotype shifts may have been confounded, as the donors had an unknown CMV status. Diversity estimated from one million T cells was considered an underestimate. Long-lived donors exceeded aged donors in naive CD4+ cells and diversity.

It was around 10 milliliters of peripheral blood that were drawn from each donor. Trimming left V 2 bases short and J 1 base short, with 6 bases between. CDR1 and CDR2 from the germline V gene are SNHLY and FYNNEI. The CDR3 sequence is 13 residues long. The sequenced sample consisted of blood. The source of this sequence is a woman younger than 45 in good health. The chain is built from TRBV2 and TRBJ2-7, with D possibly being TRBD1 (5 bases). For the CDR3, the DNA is TGTGCCAGCAGTGAACAGGGTTCCTACGAGCAGTACTTC. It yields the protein CASSEQGSYEQYF.